These 8 T cell receptor beta chains originate from one sample sequenced in a study of T cell responses to AZD1222 COVID-19 vaccine. TCRdb keeps only in-frame clones here, not all; method: immunoSEQ multiplex PCR. The table lists about 98,000 clones, roughly 84% of them singletons. Specimen: peripheral blood, collected on day 0 of AZD1222 vaccination. These receptors all come from an adult in good health.

This chain connects TRBV30 to TRBJ2-1; the match to TRBD2 covers 8 bases. This CDR3 region has 15 residues. In germline, CDR1 is GTSNPN, CDR2 SVGIG (reference sequence). After removal of 2 bases from V and 6 bases from J, the junction contained 9 bases not matched to a gene. CDR3 region: CAWSPRLAGINEQFF. The CDR3 DNA reads TGTGCCTGGAGTCCTCGCCTAGCGGGTATCAATGAGCAGTTCTTC.

The chain uses TRBV7-2 and TRBJ1-6; no clear D gene. CDR1 and CDR2 from the germline V gene are SGHTA and FQGNSA. The CDR3 covers 13 residues. The ends were cut back, 2 bases at V and 7 bases at J, with 6 bases in the middle. The CDR3 spells CASSLSRNSPLHF. In DNA, the CDR3 is TGTGCCAGCAGCTTAAGCAGAAATTCACCCCTCCACTTT.

This clone was observed a handful of times. V and J are TRBV2 and TRBJ2-7; 9 positions agree with TRBD1. The CDR3 spans 12 residues. Germline V gene data show CDR1 as SNHLY and CDR2 as FYNNEI. Trimming cost V 10 bases and J 2 bases; bases outside gene matches: 3. As DNA, the CDR3 is TGTGCCAACAGACAGGGGGCCTACGAGCAGTACTTC. Protein sequence: CANRQGAYEQYF.

V usage is TRBV4-3 and J usage is TRBJ1-2; the D gene is possibly TRBD1 (6 bases). CDR3 length: 15 amino acids. The germline V gene has CDR1 LGHNA and CDR2 YSLEER. With 1 base removed from V and 7 bases from J, the gap between germline ends came to 16 bases. DNA for the CDR3: TGCGCCAGCAGCCAAGCGGGGGCAGGGGACTCTGGCTACACCTTC. Protein sequence: CASSQAGAGDSGYTF.

The V gene is TRBV28, the J gene TRBJ1-4, with 8 bases fitting TRBD1. The CDR3 totals 14 residues. V lost 3 bases to trimming and J lost 6 bases; unmatched junction nucleotides: 3. Germline lookup yields CDR1 MDHEN and CDR2 SYDVKM. Written as DNA, the CDR3 is TGTGCCAGCAGTTTTGTGACAGGGGATGAAAAACTGTTTTTT. Its translation is CASSFVTGDEKLFF. Based on the CDR3 plus reference TRBV28 and TRBJ1-4, the full variable domain is DVKVTQSSRYLVKRTGEKVFLECVQDMDHENMFWYRQDPGLGLRLIYFSYDVKMKEKGDIPEGYSVSREKKERFSLILESASTNQTSMYLCASSFVTGDEKLFFGSGTQLSVL.

This clone turned up a few times. The chain joins TRBV7-9 to TRBJ2-2; perhaps TRBD2 as D (6 bases). Looked up from germline, CDR1 is SEHNR and CDR2 is FQNEAQ (reference sequence). The germline V and J ends were trimmed by 5 bases and 1 base, with 23 bases remaining between them. There are 19 residues in the CDR3. The CDR3 DNA follows: TGTGCCAGCAGCCACAGTAGGTGGAGGCCTAGCGAGAACACCGGGGAGCTGTTTTTT. Translating it yields CASSHSRWRPSENTGELFF.

The chain links TRBV3-1 (or the pseudogene TRBV3-2) to TRBJ1-1; D gene ambiguous. V dropped 1 base and J dropped 5 bases, with 14 bases sitting between them. Germline V gives CDR1 LGHDT, CDR2 YNNKEL (reference sequence). This CDR3 contains 15 residues. CDR3 amino acids: CASSQGAQTATEAFF. The CDR3, as DNA: TGTGCCAGCAGCCAAGGTGCCCAAACGGCGACTGAAGCTTTCTTT.

The V gene is TRBV3-1 (or the pseudogene TRBV3-2), the J gene TRBJ2-1, with 15 bases aligning to TRBD2. This CDR3 has 18 residues. Germline assignment: CDR1 LGHDT and CDR2 YNNKEL (reference sequence). With 0 bases clipped from V and 4 bases from J, the junction kept 4 bases outside the gene matches. CDR3 sequence (DNA): TGTGCCAGCAGCCAAGAGGGACTAGCGGGAGGCCGGTACAATGAGCAGTTCTTC. Residues: CASSQEGLAGGRYNEQFF.